These T cell receptor beta chains were read from a single sample in a study of vaccination and CD4 T cells after COVID-19. TCRdb re-called the PCR reads through MiXCR, storing one row per CDR3 protein. Seen here are more than 20,000 distinct CDR3 sequences, 43% observed once, and the top ten hold just under 5%. These receptors' targets are unknown. The material was CD4+ T cells from blood, cultured in vitro, obtained about 7 months after SARS-CoV-2 vaccination. These receptors were taken from a human donor who had recovered from COVID-19. CDR3s include the opening cysteine and the closing phenylalanine or tryptophan. A D gene is named only where the DNA matches it firmly. Only some rows state a clone size, as once, few, many or a class for expanded clones.

TRBV5-4	TRBJ2-1	few	TRBD1	CASSLRQGHHEQFF	TGTGCCAGCAGCTTGCGACAGGGGCACCATGAGCAGTTCTTC
TRBV20-1	TRBJ2-7	few	TRBD1	CSAINQDREPYEQYF	TGCAGTGCTATCAACCAGGACAGGGAACCCTACGAGCAGTACTTC
TRBV10-3	TRBJ1-5	NA	NA	CAISEFSNANQPQHF	TGTGCCATCAGTGAGTTCTCCAATGCGAATCAGCCCCAGCATTTT
TRBV19	TRBJ2-1	few	NA	CASSIEDLLSGEQFF	TGTGCCAGTAGTATAGAGGACCTCCTTTCGGGGGAGCAGTTCTTC
TRBV18	TRBJ2-7	NA	TRBD1	CASSPYKGQGNEQYF	TGTGCCAGCTCACCGTATAAGGGACAGGGGAACGAGCAGTACTTC
TRBV7-9	TRBJ1-2	NA	TRBD1	CASSRSQGGNGYTF	TGTGCCAGCAGTCGAAGTCAGGGGGGGAATGGCTACACCTTC
TRBV20-1	TRBJ2-7	few	TRBD1	CSARVKTGGWDEQYF	TGCAGTGCTAGAGTTAAAACAGGGGGCTGGGACGAGCAGTACTTC
TRBV20-1	TRBJ2-7	NA	TRBD1	CSASGQPFYEQYF	TGCAGTGCCTCGGGACAGCCTTTCTACGAGCAGTACTTC
TRBV4-2	TRBJ2-5	NA	NA	CASSQDLRSTVGGETQYF	TGTGCCAGCAGCCAAGATCTCCGCTCGACGGTAGGGGGAGAGACCCAGTACTTC
TRBV27	TRBJ2-7	NA	NA	CASSLTPLSNEQYF	TGTGCCAGCAGTTTAACCCCCTTAAGTAACGAGCAGTACTTC
TRBV7-2	TRBJ2-3	few	NA	CASSFTRDTDTQYF	TGTGCCAGCAGCTTTACCAGAGACACAGATACGCAGTATTTT
TRBV7-9	TRBJ2-3	NA	TRBD2	CASSRLAGGGTDTQYF	TGTGCCAGCAGCCGACTAGCGGGAGGTGGCACAGATACGCAGTATTTT